These 21 T cell receptor beta chains originate from one sample sequenced in a study of blood T cell repertoires in COVID-19. Sequencing used immunoSEQ multiplex PCR; TCRdb keeps in-frame clones, though not all of them. Among 250,000 to 350,000 clones listed, over 80% were seen once. Specimen: PBMCs or T cells enriched from blood (not recorded which). These receptors came from a woman under 30 who had recovered from COVID-19.

This rearrangement joins TRBV4-3 to TRBJ1-6, with D perhaps TRBD1 (5 bases). CDR1 is LGHNA and CDR2 is YSLEER in the germline V gene. This CDR3 has 14 residues. Trimming stripped 5 bases from V and 9 bases from J, with 14 bases between. CDR3 in DNA: TGCGCCAGCAGCAACAGGCCGTTCATTTCACCCCTCCACTTT. Its translation is CASSNRPFISPLHF.

This chain uses TRBV27 with TRBJ1-2; D possibly corresponds to TRBD1 (6 bases). The CDR3 sequence is 15 residues long. Germline V lookup: CDR1 MNHEY, CDR2 SMNVEV (reference sequence). V lost 2 bases, J lost 4 bases, and 14 bases lay in between. CDR3 in amino acids: CASSLGKGGGYGYTF. In nucleotides, the CDR3 is TGTGCCAGCAGTTTAGGAAAGGGGGGGGGCTATGGCTACACCTTC.

The chain has TRBV4-3 and TRBJ1-2; D ambiguous. V gave up 0 bases and J gave up 1 base, with 18 bases separating them. CDR3 length: 18 residues. Germline CDR1 reads LGHNA; CDR2 reads YSLEER. The CDR3 protein is CASSQEGIEGFFNYGYTF. The CDR3 nucleotides read TGCGCCAGCAGCCAAGAGGGAATTGAGGGTTTTTTTAACTATGGCTACACCTTC.

This sequence joins TRBV28 and TRBJ1-4; D is possibly TRBD1 (6 bases). V lost 7 bases to trimming and J lost 5 bases, with 17 bases between them. Germline CDR1 and CDR2: MDHEN and SYDVKM. This CDR3 is built from 15 residues. CDR3 sequence reads: CASMVHGRGNEKLFF. The CDR3 bases are TGTGCCAGCATGGTTCATGGCAGGGGCAATGAAAAACTGTTTTTT.

This clone was found once. The rearrangement links TRBV23-1 to TRBJ2-7, with D possibly TRBD1 on 7 matching bases. TRBV23-1 is noted as an ORF with a role that remains uncertain. The CDR3 covers 20 residues. V was clipped by 4 bases and J by 3 bases, with 31 bases between them. This chain's CDR3 is CASSRLQEGAQKDGLYEQYF. The DNA of the CDR3 is TGCGCCAGCAGTCGCCTCCAGGAGGGGGCGCAGAAAGACGGTCTCTACGAGCAGTACTTC.

This clone was seen once. The chain employs TRBV4-1 and TRBJ1-5, with unresolved D. V was trimmed by 4 bases and J by 3 bases, leaving 22 bases between them. Looked up from germline, CDR1 is MGHRA and CDR2 is YSYEKL. This CDR3 has 18 amino acids. CDR3 in DNA: TGCGCCAGCAGCCGGAGAGGTGGTGGTCAGGAGGTCAATCAGCCCCAGCATTTT. The encoded protein is CASSRRGGGQEVNQPQHF.

The gene calls are TRBV30 and TRBJ2-3; D is unresolved. CDR1 GTSNPN and CDR2 SVGIG come from the germline V gene (reference sequence). The ends were cut back, 0 bases at V and 7 bases at J, with 11 bases in the middle. The CDR3 has 13 amino acids. CDR3 nucleotides: TGTGCCTGGAGTGTACATCCCCTCAATACGCAGTATTTT. This gives the protein CAWSVHPLNTQYF.

The CDR3 here is CASSPSGTGGTEAFF. The CDR3 nucleotides read TGTGCCAGCAGCCCCTCTGGGACAGGGGGAACTGAAGCTTTCTTT. V usage is TRBV3-1 (or the pseudogene TRBV3-2) and J usage is TRBJ1-1; 11 nucleotides agree with TRBD1. From germline, CDR1 is LGHDT and CDR2 YNNKEL (reference sequence). The CDR3 is 15 residues long. Germline trimming cut 4 bases from V and 5 bases from J; bases unmatched to any gene: 6.

The chain couples TRBV29-1 to TRBJ1-2; no firm D call. Germline V gives CDR1 SQVTM, CDR2 ANQGSEA. Trimming cost V 3 bases and J 6 bases, with 8 bases left between them. CDR3 size: 11 residues. The CDR3 DNA is TGCAGCGTTGACGACTTAGATGGCTACACCTTC. Its translation is CSVDDLDGYTF.

V and J are TRBV18 and TRBJ2-1; TRBD2 is a possible D gene (5 bases). Germline CDR1 is KGHSH and CDR2 is LQKENI. Trimming cost V 4 bases and J 3 bases, with 16 bases left between them. The CDR3 runs 16 residues. The CDR3 nucleotides are TGTGCCAGCTCACGAACGACCGGGAACGGCTACAATGAGCAGTTCTTC. Translated, it gives CASSRTTGNGYNEQFF.

V gene TRBV10-2 combines with J gene TRBJ1-5; tentative D call: TRBD1 (6 bases). The CDR3 has 16 amino acids. V dropped 2 bases and J dropped 1 base, with 12 bases sitting between them. In germline, CDR1 is WSHSY, CDR2 SAAADI. CDR3 coding DNA: TGCGCCAGCAGTGAGGGCAGGGGCCGAAGCAATCAGCCCCAGCATTTT. Its protein is CASSEGRGRSNQPQHF.

This clone showed up just once. The chain carries TRBV2 and TRBJ1-6; D is uncertain. Trimming cost V 3 bases and J 2 bases, with 11 bases left between them. Germline values: CDR1 SNHLY, CDR2 FYNNEI. The CDR3 has 16 amino acids. The chain's CDR3 is CASSDGGVAYNSPLHF. Written as DNA, the CDR3 is TGTGCCAGCAGTGACGGCGGGGTCGCCTATAATTCACCCCTCCACTTT.

The rearrangement joins TRBV3-1 (or the pseudogene TRBV3-2) to TRBJ2-5; 10 bases are shared with TRBD2. Germline CDR1 and CDR2: LGHDT and YNNKEL (reference sequence). The junction had 7 bases not matched to a gene; V was cut back by 2 bases and J by 1 base. The CDR3 length is 17 residues. CDR3 loop: CASSQRFASGGQETQYF. CDR3 DNA: TGTGCCAGCAGCCAAAGGTTTGCTAGCGGGGGCCAAGAGACCCAGTACTTC.

CDR3 region: CARGGLRSSYEQYF. The CDR3 DNA reads TGTGCCAGGGGAGGACTCCGCTCTAGCTACGAGCAGTACTTC. V usage is TRBV2 and J usage is TRBJ2-7, with a weak D call TRBD2 (6 bases). This CDR3 region has 14 residues. CDR1 and CDR2 from the germline V gene are SNHLY and FYNNEI. The V end lost 9 bases, the J end lost 3 bases, and 18 bases lay between the germline ends.

This chain joins TRBV15 and TRBJ2-1, with TRBD2 identical over 10 bases. Germline V gives CDR1 LNHNV, CDR2 YYDKDF (reference sequence). J was trimmed by 3 bases and V by 3 bases; bases with no gene match: 2. CDR3 length: 15 residues. In DNA form, the CDR3 reads TGTGCCACCAGCAGGCTAGCGGGGGTCTACAATGAGCAGTTCTTC. This encodes CATSRLAGVYNEQFF. Complete variable domain (other parts from reference TRBV15 and TRBJ2-1): DAMVIQNPRYQVTQFGKPVTLSCSQTLNHNVMYWYQQKSSQAPKLLFHYYDKDFNNEADTPDNFQSRRPNTSFCFLDIRSPGLGDTAMYLCATSRLAGVYNEQFFGPGTRLTVL.

The genes are TRBV5-8 and TRBJ2-1, with 7 positions matching TRBD1. This CDR3 has 14 amino acids. Germline CDR1 is SGHTS and CDR2 is YDEGEE. Trimming removed 5 bases from V and 0 bases from J; junction bases left unmatched: 2. The CDR3 coding sequence is TGTGCCAGCAGAGGGGGCGCCTCCTACAATGAGCAGTTCTTC. Translating it yields CASRGGASYNEQFF. Supplemented by reference TRBV5-8 and TRBJ2-1, the full variable domain reads EAGVTQSPTHLIKTRGQQATLRCSPISGHTSVYWYQQALGLGLQFLLWYDEGEERNRGNFPPRFSGRQFPNYSSELNVNALELEDSALYLCASRGGASYNEQFFGPGTRLTVL.

The V call is TRBV7-9, the J call TRBJ1-3, with D perhaps TRBD1 (6 bases). Looked up from germline, CDR1 is SEHNR and CDR2 is FQNEAQ (reference sequence). Trimming took 7 bases from V and 10 from J, leaving 17 bases between them. The length of the CDR3 is 13 residues. CDR3 loop: CASTPSGGPTIYF. CDR3 DNA: TGTGCCAGCACGCCCTCGGGGGGGCCGACCATATATTTT.

V is TRBV7-9 and J is TRBJ1-3, with TRBD1 matching 8 bases. J gave up 2 bases and V 5 bases, and 5 bases lay outside the gene matches. CDR1 and CDR2 (germline): SEHNR, FQNEAQ (reference sequence). The CDR3 runs 15 residues. Here the CDR3 reads CASSQDREAGNTIYF. Written as DNA, the CDR3 is TGTGCCAGCAGCCAGGACAGGGAGGCTGGAAACACCATATATTTT.

The chain joins TRBV7-9 to TRBJ1-1; no firm D call. CDR1 SEHNR and CDR2 FQNEAQ come from the germline V gene (reference sequence). V lost 6 bases, J lost 7 bases, and 18 bases lay in between. This CDR3 comprises 14 residues. The CDR3 loop is CASRDDQAKIEAFF. The CDR3 nucleotides read TGTGCCAGCAGAGATGACCAGGCCAAGATTGAAGCTTTCTTT.

CDR3 sequence reads: CASSLSQDPRETQYF. The CDR3 nucleotides are TGTGCCAGCAGCTTATCCCAGGATCCCAGGGAGACCCAGTACTTC. V gene TRBV7-9 combines with J gene TRBJ2-5; D uncertain. CDR3 size: 15 residues. CDR1 SEHNR and CDR2 FQNEAQ come from the germline V gene (reference sequence). Trimming shortened V by 2 bases and J by 5 bases, and 15 bases separated the two germline ends.

V and J are TRBV5-1 and TRBJ2-1, with 10 bases matching TRBD2. J was trimmed by 7 bases and V by 3 bases; bases with no gene match: 7. Germline V gene lookup returns CDR1 SGHRS and CDR2 YFSETQ. The CDR3 spans 15 residues. CDR3 DNA: TGCGCCAGCAGCTCCCCTAGCGGGGGCCGGAATGAGCAGTTCTTC. Protein product: CASSSPSGGRNEQFF.